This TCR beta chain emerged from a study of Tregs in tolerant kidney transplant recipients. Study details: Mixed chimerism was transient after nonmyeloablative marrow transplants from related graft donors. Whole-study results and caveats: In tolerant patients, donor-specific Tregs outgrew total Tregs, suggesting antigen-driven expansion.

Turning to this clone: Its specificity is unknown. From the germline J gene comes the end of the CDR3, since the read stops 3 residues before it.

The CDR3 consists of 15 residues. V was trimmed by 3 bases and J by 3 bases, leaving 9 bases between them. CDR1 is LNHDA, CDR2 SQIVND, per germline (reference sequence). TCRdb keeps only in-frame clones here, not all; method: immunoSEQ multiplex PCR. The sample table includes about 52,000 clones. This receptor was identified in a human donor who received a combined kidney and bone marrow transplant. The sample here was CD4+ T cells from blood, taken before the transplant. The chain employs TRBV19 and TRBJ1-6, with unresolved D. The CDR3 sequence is CASSITRVYNSPLHF. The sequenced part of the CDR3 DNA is TGTGCCAGTAGTATCACGAGGGTCTATAATTCACCC.